Shown below are 4 T cell receptor beta chains from a single sample sequenced in a study of blood T cell repertoires in COVID-19. TCRdb's table, derived via immunoSEQ multiplex PCR, lists solely in-frame clones and lacks some. This table holds some 200,000 clones, about 87% found once. The sequencing sample was made of peripheral blood. Receptors originate from a woman in her late teens or twenties who had recovered from COVID-19.

J is TRBJ2-2 and V is TRBV6-5; no firm D call. Trimming cost V 2 bases and J 4 bases, with 11 bases left between them. Germline lookup yields CDR1 MNHEY and CDR2 SVGAGI. The CDR3 extends over 15 amino acids. CDR3 protein: CASSYGGLLTGELFF. In DNA, the CDR3 is TGTGCCAGCAGTTACGGCGGCCTTCTCACCGGGGAGCTGTTTTTT.

The V and J genes are TRBV12-3 or TRBV12-4 and TRBJ1-5, with D unclear. This CDR3 has 13 residues. Trimming left V 3 bases short and J 5 bases short, with 8 bases between. The CDR3 DNA sequence: TGTGCCAGCAGTTTGAAGCGGGATCAGCCCCAGCATTTT. Its protein product is CASSLKRDQPQHF.

The gene calls are TRBV5-1 and TRBJ2-1, with D perhaps TRBD2 (6 bases). Germline V gives CDR1 SGHRS, CDR2 YFSETQ. This CDR3 has 13 amino acids. V lost 4 bases to trimming and J lost 8 bases, with 13 bases between them. CDR3: CASSRLVRDEQFF. The CDR3 DNA reads as TGCGCCAGCAGCCGACTAGTTCGCGATGAGCAGTTCTTC.

Turning to this clone: Other DNA sequences in the same sample also yield this CDR3. V is TRBV9 and J is TRBJ2-2; TRBD2 matches at 10 bases. Trimming at V came to 0 bases and at J to 2 bases, leaving 4 bases not matched to a gene. Germline lookup yields CDR1 SGDLS and CDR2 YYNGEE. This CDR3 comprises 17 residues. The CDR3 is CASSVGLAGANTGELFF. The CDR3, as DNA: TGTGCCAGCAGCGTAGGGCTAGCGGGAGCTAACACCGGGGAGCTGTTTTTT.